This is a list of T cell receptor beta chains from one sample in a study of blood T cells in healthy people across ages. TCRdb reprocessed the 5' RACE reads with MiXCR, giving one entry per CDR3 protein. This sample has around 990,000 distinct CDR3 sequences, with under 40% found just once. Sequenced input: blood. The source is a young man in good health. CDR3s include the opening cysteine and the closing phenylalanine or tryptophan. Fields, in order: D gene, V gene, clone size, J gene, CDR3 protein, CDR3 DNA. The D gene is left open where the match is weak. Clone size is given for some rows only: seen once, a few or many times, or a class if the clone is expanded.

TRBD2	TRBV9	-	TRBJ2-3	CASNAGGPLGTDTQYF	TGTGCCAGCAATGCGGGGGGGCCCCTGGGCACAGATACGCAGTATTTT
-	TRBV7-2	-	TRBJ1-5	CASSFMSQPQHF	TGTGCCAGCAGCTTTATGAGTCAGCCCCAGCATTTT
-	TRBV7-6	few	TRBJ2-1	CASTYSSAYNEQFF	TGTGCCAGCACCTACTCTAGCGCCTACAATGAGCAGTTCTTC
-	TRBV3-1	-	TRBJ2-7	CASSQLQGSEQYF	TGTGCCAGCAGCCAACTACAGGGATCCGAGCAGTACTTC
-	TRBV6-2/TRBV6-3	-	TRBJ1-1	CAIRRRMNTEAFF	TGTGCCATTCGGCGACGGATGAACACTGAAGCTTTCTTT
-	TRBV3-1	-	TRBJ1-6	CASSQDRETSPLHF	TGTGCCAGCAGCCAAGACAGGGAAACTTCACCCCTCCACTTT
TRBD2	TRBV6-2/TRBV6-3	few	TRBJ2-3	CASSYGSKTETSVDTQYF	TGTGCCAGCAGTTACGGTTCCAAAACCGAAACTAGCGTAGATACGCAGTATTTT
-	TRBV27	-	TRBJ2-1	CASSSVSYNEQFF	TGTGCCAGCAGTTCGGTCTCCTACAATGAGCAGTTCTTC
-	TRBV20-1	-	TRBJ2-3	CSARDGASTETQYF	TGCAGTGCTAGAGATGGGGCTAGCACAGAGACGCAGTATTTT
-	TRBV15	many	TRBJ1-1	CATSRNGGEAFF	TGTGCCACCAGCAGGAACGGCGGTGAAGCTTTCTTT
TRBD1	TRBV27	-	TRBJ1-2	CASIPRQGATYGYTF	TGTGCCAGCATCCCTCGACAGGGGGCGACTTATGGCTACACCTTC
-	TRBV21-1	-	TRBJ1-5	CASSKTAESSNQPQHF	TGTGCCAGCAGCAAAACAGCCGAAAGTAGCAATCAGCCCCAGCATTTT
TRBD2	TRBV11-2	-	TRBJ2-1	CASILGGGGNEQFF	TGTGCCAGCATCCTCGGGGGGGGCGGCAATGAGCAGTTCTTC
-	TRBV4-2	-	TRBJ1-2	CASSPRGIDYGYTF	TGTGCCAGCAGCCCCAGGGGAATCGACTATGGCTACACCTTC
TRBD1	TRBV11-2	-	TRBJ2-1	CASSLGRTGGYNEQFF	TGTGCCAGCAGCTTGGGAAGGACAGGGGGCTACAATGAGCAGTTCTTC
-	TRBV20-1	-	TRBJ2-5	CSARVAQGLGETQYF	TGCAGTGCTAGAGTCGCTCAGGGATTAGGAGAGACCCAGTACTTC
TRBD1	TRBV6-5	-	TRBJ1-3	CASSRHGGQGNTIYF	TGTGCCAGCAGCCGGCACGGGGGACAGGGAAACACCATATATTTT
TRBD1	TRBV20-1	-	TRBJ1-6	CSALDRDHSSSYNSPLHF	TGCAGTGCTTTGGACAGGGACCACTCGAGCTCCTATAATTCACCCCTCCACTTT
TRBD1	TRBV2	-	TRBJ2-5	CASSDGPRGGQGAHDEQYF	TGTGCCAGCAGTGATGGCCCCCGTGGGGGACAGGGGGCACACGATGAGCAGTACTTC
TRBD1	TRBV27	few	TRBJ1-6	CASSGDSTPSYNSPLHF	TGTGCCAGCAGTGGGGACAGTACTCCCTCCTATAATTCACCCCTCCACTTT
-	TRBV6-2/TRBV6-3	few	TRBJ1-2	CASRDRDRYGYTF	TGTGCCAGCAGGGACCGGGACCGCTATGGCTACACCTTC
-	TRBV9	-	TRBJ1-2	CASSVAYGTDAYGYTF	TGTGCCAGCAGCGTAGCCTACGGGACGGACGCTTATGGCTACACCTTC
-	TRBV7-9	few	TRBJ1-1	CASTPGGTEAFF	TGTGCCAGCACGCCGGGTGGGACTGAAGCTTTCTTT
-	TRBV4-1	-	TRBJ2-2	CASSQEPGDTGELFF	TGCGCCAGCAGCCAAGAGCCGGGAGACACCGGGGAGCTGTTTTTT
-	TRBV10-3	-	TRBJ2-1	CAIDGGPSSYNEQFF	TGTGCCATCGATGGGGGACCTAGCTCCTACAATGAGCAGTTCTTC
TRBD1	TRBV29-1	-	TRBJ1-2	CSVIPQGALNYGYTF	TGCAGCGTTATTCCACAGGGGGCTCTTAACTATGGCTACACCTTC
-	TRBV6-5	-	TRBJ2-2	CASSPQVTNTGELFF	TGTGCCAGCAGTCCACAGGTGACGAACACCGGGGAGCTGTTTTTT
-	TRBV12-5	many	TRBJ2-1	CASGLPINEQFF	TGTGCTAGTGGCCTCCCCATCAATGAGCAGTTCTTC
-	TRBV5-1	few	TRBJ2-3	CASSLGGGQTDTQYF	TGCGCCAGCAGCTTGGGAGGGGGGCAGACAGATACGCAGTATTTT
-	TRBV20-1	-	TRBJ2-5	CSARELLQGNPPYGQYF	TGCAGTGCTAGAGAACTCCTCCAGGGTAATCCGCCCTACGGGCAGTACTTC
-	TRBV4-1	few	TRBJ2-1	CASSQPQRPSSYNEQFF	TGCGCCAGCAGCCAACCCCAGCGGCCTAGCTCCTACAATGAGCAGTTCTTC
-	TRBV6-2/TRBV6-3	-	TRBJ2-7	CASRYSVDEQYF	TGTGCCAGCAGGTACTCCGTGGACGAGCAGTACTTC
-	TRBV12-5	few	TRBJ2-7	CASGFLTSYEQYF	TGTGCTAGTGGTTTCCTGACTTCCTACGAGCAGTACTTC
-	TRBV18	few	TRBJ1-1	CASSPPIRGDTEAFF	TGTGCCAGCTCACCACCTATCAGGGGTGACACTGAAGCTTTCTTT
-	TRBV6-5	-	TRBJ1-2	CASSYTGQPPNYGYTF	TGTGCCAGCAGTTACACTGGACAGCCCCCTAACTATGGCTACACCTTC
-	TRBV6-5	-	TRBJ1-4	CASSSRGTASEKLFF	TGTGCCAGCAGTTCCCGGGGGACGGCCTCTGAAAAACTGTTTTTT
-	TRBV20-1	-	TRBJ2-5	CSARKGAPKETQYF	TGCAGTGCCAGGAAGGGCGCGCCGAAAGAGACCCAGTACTTC
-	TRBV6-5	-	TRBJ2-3	CASSVIGADTQYF	TGTGCCAGCAGTGTAATTGGGGCAGATACGCAGTATTTT
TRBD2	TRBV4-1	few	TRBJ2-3	CASSQDSVTAGGTDTQYF	TGCGCCAGCAGCCAAGATTCGGTGACAGCGGGGGGCACAGATACGCAGTATTTT
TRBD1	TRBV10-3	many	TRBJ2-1	CAISATGYNEQFF	TGTGCCATCAGTGCGACAGGGTACAATGAGCAGTTCTTC
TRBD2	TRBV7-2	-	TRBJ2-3	CATKRGSYTDTQYF	TGTGCCACCAAGCGGGGCTCCTACACAGATACGCAGTATTTT
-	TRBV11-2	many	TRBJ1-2	CASSLMGSSGYTF	TGTGCCAGCAGCTTAATGGGGAGTAGTGGCTACACCTTC
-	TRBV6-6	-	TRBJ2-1	CASSYMRQHNEQFF	TGTGCCAGCAGTTACATGCGGCAGCACAATGAGCAGTTCTTC
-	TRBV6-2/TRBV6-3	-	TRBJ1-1	CASKLQDQAFF	TGTGCCAGCAAACTACAGGACCAAGCTTTCTTT
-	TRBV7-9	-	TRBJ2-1	CASSLKHEQFF	TGTGCCAGCAGCCTCAAGCATGAGCAGTTCTTC
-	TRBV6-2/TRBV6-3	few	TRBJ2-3	CASSSPGLGRDTQYF	TGTGCCAGCAGTTCCCCGGGGCTAGGGAGGGATACGCAGTATTTT
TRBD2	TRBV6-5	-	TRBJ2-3	CASSYKRGGTDTQYF	TGTGCCAGCAGTTACAAACGGGGGGGCACAGATACGCAGTATTTT
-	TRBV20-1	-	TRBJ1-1	CSARLSGTENTEAFF	TGCAGTGCTAGACTCTCCGGGACGGAGAACACTGAAGCTTTCTTT